At least ten counts were recorded for the clone carrying this T cell receptor (beta chain). Its antigen is not known. TCRdb independently ran MiXCR on the 5' RACE reads; one entry per CDR3 protein. The sample contains 650,000 to 750,000 distinct CDR3 sequences, around 21% of which appear only once. This specimen comes from a study of identical twins. General study points: Less excess twin sharing appeared in beta out-of-frame sequences.

The same data also contributed to another study, on T cells expressing NK-cell markers. From that second work: Seven donors tested HCMV-seropositive and one tested seronegative among the eight sequenced.

Sequenced material: PBMCs. The origin of this receptor is a woman between 18 and 30 years old in good health.

This CDR3 reads CASSLGQGTYNEQFF. CDR3 DNA sequence: TGTGCCAGCAGTTTAGGGCAGGGAACCTACAATGAGCAGTTCTTC. The genes are TRBV12-3 or TRBV12-4 and TRBJ2-1, with a tentative D call TRBD1 (5 bases). This CDR3 has 15 amino acids. V lost 1 base and J lost 2, with 9 bases in between.